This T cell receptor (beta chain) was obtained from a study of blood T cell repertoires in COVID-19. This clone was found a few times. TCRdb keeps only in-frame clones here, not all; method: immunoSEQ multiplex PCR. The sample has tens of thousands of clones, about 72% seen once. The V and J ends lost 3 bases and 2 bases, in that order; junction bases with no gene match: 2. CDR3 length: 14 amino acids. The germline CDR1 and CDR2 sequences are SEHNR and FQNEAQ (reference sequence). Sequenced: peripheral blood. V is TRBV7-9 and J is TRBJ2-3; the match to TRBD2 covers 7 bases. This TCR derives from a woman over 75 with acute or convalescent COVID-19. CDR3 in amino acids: CASSFLAATDTQYF. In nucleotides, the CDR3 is TGTGCCAGCAGCTTCCTAGCGGCCACAGATACGCAGTATTTT. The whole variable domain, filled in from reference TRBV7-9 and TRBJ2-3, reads DTGVSQNPRHKITKRGQNVTFRCDPISEHNRLYWYRQTLGQGPEFLTYFQNEAQLEKSRLLSDRFSAERPKGSFSTLEIQRTEQGDSAMYLCASSFLAATDTQYFGPGTRLTVL.